Listed here is a single T cell receptor (beta chain). The antigen it binds to is not known. Base-call qualities are not available, and no considerably larger clone is one nucleotide away. Each collaborating institution followed its own protocols to collect whole blood in K2EDTA tubes. Collaborator samples were shipped for TCRbeta analysis as frozen whole blood, isolated PBMCs, or DNA extracted from either sample type. The CDR3 has 15 amino acids, counting the end cysteine and phenylalanine. Only the CDR3 portion is preserved as DNA: 45 bases, with reading frame beginning at the first base. As encoded in the germline V gene, CDR1 is SGHTA while CDR2 is FQGNSA. V has 5 bases trimmed and J has 10 bases trimmed; junction bases matching no gene number 8. The data originate from a study of blood T cell repertoires in COVID-19 (dated by TCRdb to about 2020). General notes on the study: The collaborator samples originated in the United States, Italy and Spain and spanned the acute and convalescent phases of COVID-19. The prospective study material was composed of cDNA or gDNA derived from T cells, B-cell-depleted T cells, or PBMCs. The dataset comprised deeply sampled blood TCRbeta repertoires from subjects exposed to, actively infected with, or recovered from COVID-19. The repertoires were made available in a free public database intended to serve as a resource for research on the immune response to SARS-CoV-2. The samples were drawn from two sources: the first 160 participants of the ongoing ImmuneRACE study, and over 1,000 subjects contributed by 6 global collaborators. A de-identified subject ID, COVID-19 status, age in years and sex were almost always included in the sample metadata. Where available, HLA class I and class II types were obtained from metadata supplied by the sample provider rather than from assay-based typing. Paper-wide results and their limitations: Clinical and demographic metadata were provided uncurated, with the amount varying by source and participant.

TCRbeta CDR3 regions were amplified from genomic DNA using the immunoSEQ Assay, a bias-controlled multiplex PCR. The original methods were these. Within the assay, amplification of reference gene primers was used to estimate how many nucleated cells each sample contained. To quantify the absolute abundance of each unique TCRbeta CDR3 rearrangement, sequence reads were collapsed and filtered. Productive Simpson clonality was computed per sample as the square root of Simpson's diversity index over productive rearrangements. TCRdb retrieved this table from immuneACCESS and kept in-frame rearrangements only. Not all clones are present; in checked studies, unresolved V genes account for under half, and no reason is known for the remainder. From that table come the V and J calls and clone size; the DNA was used to work out D and trimming. In all, the sample holds just over 150,000 clones, and roughly four fifths of those were seen once. Of the sample, 22% falls within the top ten clones.

The sequenced material came from peripheral blood. This sequence uses TRBV7-2 and TRBJ2-1; 13 bases in the middle match TRBD2. The receptor was derived from a woman of 80 years or more with acute or convalescent COVID-19. The sequenced DNA is TGTGCCAGCAGCCCGGGACTAGCGGGATTAGAGGAGCAGTTCTTC. Its translation is CASSPGLAGLEEQFF.